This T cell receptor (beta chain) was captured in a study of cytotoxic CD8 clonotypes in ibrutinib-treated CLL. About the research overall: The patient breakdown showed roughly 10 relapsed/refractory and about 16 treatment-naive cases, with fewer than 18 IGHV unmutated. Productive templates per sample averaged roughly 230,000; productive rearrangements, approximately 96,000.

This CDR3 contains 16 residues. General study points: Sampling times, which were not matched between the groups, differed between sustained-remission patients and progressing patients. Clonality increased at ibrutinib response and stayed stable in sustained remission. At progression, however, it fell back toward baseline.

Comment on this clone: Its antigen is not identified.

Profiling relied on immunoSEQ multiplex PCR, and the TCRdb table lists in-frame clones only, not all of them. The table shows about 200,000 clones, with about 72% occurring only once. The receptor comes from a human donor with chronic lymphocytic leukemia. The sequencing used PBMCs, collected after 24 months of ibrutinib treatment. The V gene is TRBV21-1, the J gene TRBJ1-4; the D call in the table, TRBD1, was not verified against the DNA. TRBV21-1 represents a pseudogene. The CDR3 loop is CASSEPGQATNEKLFF. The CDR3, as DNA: TGTGCCAGCAGCGAACCGGGACAAGCAACTAATGAAAAACTGTTTTTT.